Below, 29 T cell receptor beta chains from the same sample are listed, as sequenced in a study of shared clonotypes between healthy human individuals. Data came from immunoSEQ multiplex PCR; TCRdb stores just in-frame clones and leaves some out. The sample shows a few million clones, more than 90% of them seen only once. The sequencing input was naive CD4+ T cells sorted from blood. The subset is: CD45RA+ positively selected. The receptors were gathered from a man in his late teens or twenties in good health.

The chain links TRBV25-1 to TRBJ1-2; D is possibly TRBD1 (6 bases). CDR3 length: 16 residues. Germline V gene sequence: CDR1 MGHDK, CDR2 SYGVNS. Trimming removed 5 bases from V and 3 bases from J, with 19 bases in between. CDR3 in DNA: TGTGCCAGCAGTCCCCAAGGGGGGGGGTTTGACTATGGCTACACCTTC. Protein: CASSPQGGGFDYGYTF.

This chain joins TRBV9 and TRBJ2-1; D is unresolved. Germline loops: CDR1 SGDLS, CDR2 YYNGEE. This CDR3 comprises 17 residues. Trimming shortened V by 2 bases and J by 7 bases, and 22 bases separated the two germline ends. CDR3 protein: CASSVGSSMRTANEQFF. The CDR3 nucleotides are TGTGCCAGCAGCGTTGGTAGTTCGATGCGGACCGCTAATGAGCAGTTCTTC.

J is TRBJ1-5 and V is TRBV6-1, with D uncertain. The V end was cut by 8 bases, the J end by 3 bases, with 14 bases between. This CDR3 comprises 14 residues. The germline gives CDR1 MNHNS, CDR2 SASEGT. The CDR3 is CASYKSGNNQPQHF. As DNA, the CDR3 is TGTGCCAGCTACAAGAGTGGAAACAATCAGCCCCAGCATTTT.

The gene calls are TRBV5-1 and TRBJ1-5, with D unclear. The CDR3 is 17 amino acids. V was clipped by 5 bases and J by 0 bases, with 18 bases between them. Germline CDR1 and CDR2: SGHRS and YFSETQ. The CDR3 reads CASSFIYRVHSNQPQHF. The CDR3 region has the DNA TGCGCCAGCAGTTTTATCTACAGAGTCCATAGCAATCAGCCCCAGCATTTT. The full variable domain, with the rest looked up from reference TRBV5-1 and TRBJ1-5, is KAGVTQTPRYLIKTRGQQVTLSCSPISGHRSVSWYQQTPGQGLQFLFEYFSETQRNKGNFPGRFSGRQFSNSRSEMNVSTLELGDSALYLCASSFIYRVHSNQPQHFGDGTRLSIL.

This chain links TRBV12-5 with TRBJ2-7; TRBD2 matches at 12 bases. The CDR3 runs to 17 residues. V gave up 5 bases and J gave up 0 bases; unmatched junction bases: 8. Germline V gene sequence: CDR1 LGHNT, CDR2 FRNRAP. The CDR3 nucleotides read TGTGCTAGTGGTCGGACTAGCGGGACTTATAGCTCCTACGAGCAGTACTTC. This sequence encodes CASGRTSGTYSSYEQYF.

This sequence joins TRBV6-1 and TRBJ2-7, with D perhaps TRBD1 (6 bases). This CDR3 has 15 amino acids. Germline lookup yields CDR1 MNHNS and CDR2 SASEGT. V lost 7 bases and J 1 base, leaving 17 bases between the germline ends. The CDR3 region is CASTPLDRRSYEQYF. DNA for the CDR3: TGTGCCAGCACTCCGCTTGACAGGAGGTCCTACGAGCAGTACTTC.

A remark on this clone: Other nucleotide sequences from this sample produce the same CDR3. The chain is built from TRBV5-1 and TRBJ1-6; D remains ambiguous. From germline, CDR1 is SGHRS and CDR2 YFSETQ. Trimming left V 0 bases short and J 9 bases short, with 10 bases between. The CDR3 covers 14 residues. This chain's CDR3 is CASSLEGGGSPLHF. The DNA for the CDR3 is TGCGCCAGCAGCTTGGAGGGAGGCGGTTCACCCCTCCACTTT. The whole variable domain, filled in from reference TRBV5-1 and TRBJ1-6, reads KAGVTQTPRYLIKTRGQQVTLSCSPISGHRSVSWYQQTPGQGLQFLFEYFSETQRNKGNFPGRFSGRQFSNSRSEMNVSTLELGDSALYLCASSLEGGGSPLHFGNGTRLTVT.

This rearrangement joins TRBV27 to TRBJ2-3, with 7 bases matching TRBD2. The junction had 7 bases not matched to a gene; V was cut back by 7 bases and J by 3 bases. The CDR3 is made up of 14 amino acids. Germline V lookup: CDR1 MNHEY, CDR2 SMNVEV (reference sequence). The DNA for the CDR3 is TGTGCCAGCAAACCGTGGGGGGGGACAGATACGCAGTATTTT. As protein: CASKPWGGTDTQYF.

This chain joins TRBV4-2 and TRBJ1-2; unclear D gene. Per germline, CDR1 LGHNA and CDR2 YNFKEQ. This CDR3 contains 13 residues. V lost 4 bases to trimming and J lost 3 bases, with 9 bases between them. This chain's CDR3 is CASSPGVDYGYTF. The CDR3 nucleotides are TGTGCCAGCAGCCCCGGAGTCGACTATGGCTACACCTTC.

The chain carries TRBV7-2 and TRBJ2-7; weak D call: TRBD1 (7 bases). This CDR3 has 15 residues. Trimming removed 6 bases from V and 4 bases from J, with 19 bases in between. The V gene's germline CDR1 is SGHTA and CDR2 FQGNSA. The CDR3 here is CASRGGSTGVYEQYF. DNA for the CDR3: TGTGCCAGCAGAGGGGGGTCAACAGGGGTTTACGAGCAGTACTTC.

The chain couples TRBV2 to TRBJ2-3; TRBD1 matches 9 bases. CDR1 SNHLY and CDR2 FYNNEI come from the germline V gene. The ends lost 3 bases at V and 6 bases at J; junction bases unmatched: 7. The CDR3 consists of 15 residues. CDR3 residues: CASSDWGQGWDTQYF. CDR3 nucleotides: TGTGCCAGCAGTGATTGGGGACAGGGCTGGGATACGCAGTATTTT. Combining the CDR3 with reference TRBV2 and TRBJ2-3 gives the whole variable domain EPEVTQTPSHQVTQMGQEVILRCVPISNHLYFYWYRQILGQKVEFLVSFYNNEISEKSEIFDDQFSVERPDGSNFTLKIRSTKLEDSAMYFCASSDWGQGWDTQYFGPGTRLTVL.

The chain carries TRBV21-1 and TRBJ1-2; no DNA check was done on the table's D call, TRBD1. TRBV21-1 is a pseudogene segment. The CDR3 is 15 residues long. CDR3 sequence: CASIDRSKGVYGYTF. CDR3 coding DNA: TGTGCCAGCATCGACAGATCGAAGGGGGTCTATGGCTACACCTTC.

CDR3 nucleotides: TGCGCCAGCAGCCCGGAGGGACTCGTGCCCAAGTACAATGAGCAGTTCTTC. This sequence encodes CASSPEGLVPKYNEQFF. This chain joins TRBV5-1 and TRBJ2-1, with D possibly being TRBD2 (6 bases). The CDR3 runs to 17 residues. Trimming removed 4 bases at V and 4 bases at J, with 21 bases between. Germline V gives CDR1 SGHRS, CDR2 YFSETQ.

The chain joins TRBV4-1 to TRBJ2-3; possibly TRBD2 for D (6 bases). Per the germline V gene, CDR1 is MGHRA and CDR2 is YSYEKL. Trimming shortened V by 0 bases and J by 0 bases, and 10 bases separated the two germline ends. CDR3 length: 16 residues. In DNA, the CDR3 is TGCGCCAGCAGCCAAGATAAGAGCGGGAGCACAGATACGCAGTATTTT. This translates into CASSQDKSGSTDTQYF.

This sequence joins TRBV5-4 and TRBJ1-1; 10 positions agree with TRBD1. In germline, CDR1 is SGHNT, CDR2 YYREEE (reference sequence). The CDR3 extends over 17 amino acids. V dropped 4 bases and J dropped 1; count of bases not matched to a gene: 10. CDR3 protein: CASSRPGTGAPNTEAFF. DNA of the CDR3: TGTGCCAGCAGCAGGCCAGGGACAGGGGCGCCGAACACTGAAGCTTTCTTT.

This rearrangement joins TRBV7-2 to TRBJ2-2; D may correspond to TRBD1 or TRBD2 (5 bases each). This CDR3 comprises 17 residues. The germline V gene encodes CDR1 SGHTA and CDR2 FQGNSA. V was clipped by 2 bases and J by 0 bases, with 13 bases between them. The CDR3 protein is CASSLYAGTTNTGELFF. The CDR3 DNA is TGTGCCAGCAGCTTATACGCAGGGACCACGAACACCGGGGAGCTGTTTTTT.

The rearrangement links TRBV2 to TRBJ1-5; 9 bases are a match to TRBD1. The CDR3 spans 12 residues. Losses at the gene ends were 6 bases for V and 6 bases for J; bases not matched to a gene: 0. CDR1 SNHLY and CDR2 FYNNEI come from the germline V gene. CDR3: CASRTGGQPQHF. CDR3 nucleotide sequence: TGTGCCAGCAGGACAGGGGGTCAGCCCCAGCATTTT.

V usage is TRBV6-5 and J usage is TRBJ2-3, with D hard to call. The V gene's germline CDR1 is MNHEY and CDR2 SVGAGI. The CDR3 consists of 13 residues. The V end lost 10 bases, the J end lost 2 bases, and 13 bases lay between the germline ends. The CDR3 DNA reads TGTGCCACAACACGGCCGTCCACAGATACGCAGTATTTT. It yields the protein CATTRPSTDTQYF.

The chain recombines TRBV28 with TRBJ1-2; 8 nucleotides line up with TRBD1. V lost 5 bases, J lost 6 bases, and 17 bases stayed unmatched. This CDR3 contains 17 residues. The germline CDR1 and CDR2 sequences are MDHEN and SYDVKM. CDR3 coding DNA: TGTGCCAGCAGTCCCCCGTTTGCAGGGGGCTTTTTGGATGGCTACACCTTC. Its translation: CASSPPFAGGFLDGYTF.

V gene TRBV6-5 combines with J gene TRBJ2-1, with TRBD2 identical over 9 bases. The CDR3 runs to 14 residues. With 10 bases clipped from V and 8 bases from J, the junction kept 12 bases outside the gene matches. The germline V gene has CDR1 MNHEY and CDR2 SVGAGI. CDR3 in DNA: TGTGCCATCTCGCGGGCTAGCGGGGCGGATGAGCAGTTCTTC. It yields the protein CAISRASGADEQFF.

The gene calls are TRBV28 and TRBJ1-2; D gene unclear. This CDR3 is built from 15 residues. The germline gives CDR1 MDHEN, CDR2 SYDVKM. V lost 2 bases and J 0 bases, leaving 10 bases between the germline ends. CDR3 sequence: CASSLVAGSNYGYTF. The CDR3 coding sequence is TGTGCCAGCAGTTTAGTTGCGGGTTCTAACTATGGCTACACCTTC.

CDR3 residues: CASSSAGDSYNEQFF. The CDR3 nucleotides read TGCGCCAGCAGCTCAGCCGGGGACTCCTACAATGAGCAGTTCTTC. The gene calls are TRBV5-1 and TRBJ2-1, with D tentatively TRBD2 (5 bases). CDR3 length equals 15 residues. The germline V gene has CDR1 SGHRS and CDR2 YFSETQ. V dropped 3 bases and J dropped 0 bases, with 10 bases sitting between them. Looking up the rest from reference TRBV5-1 and TRBJ2-1 gives the full variable domain: KAGVTQTPRYLIKTRGQQVTLSCSPISGHRSVSWYQQTPGQGLQFLFEYFSETQRNKGNFPGRFSGRQFSNSRSEMNVSTLELGDSALYLCASSSAGDSYNEQFFGPGTRLTVL.

Worth noting for this clone: Other DNA sequences in this sample translate to the same CDR3. The gene calls are TRBV7-2 and TRBJ2-2; D gene ambiguous. Trimming left V 4 bases short and J 5 bases short, with 8 bases between. In germline, CDR1 is SGHTA, CDR2 FQGNSA. CDR3 length equals 13 residues. CDR3 coding DNA: TGTGCCAGCAGCTCCCGACAAACCGGGGAGCTGTTTTTT. Its translation is CASSSRQTGELFF.

To note about this clone: This sample also contains other DNA sequences that code for the same CDR3. This chain uses TRBV30 with TRBJ1-1; no reliable D call. V gave up 3 bases and J gave up 0 bases, with 8 bases separating them. The germline CDR1 and CDR2 sequences are GTSNPN and SVGIG (reference sequence). The CDR3 runs 13 residues. CDR3 bases: TGTGCCTGGAGCAGTAGCATGAACACTGAAGCTTTCTTT. Encoded protein: CAWSSSMNTEAFF.

This chain links TRBV13 with TRBJ2-7; D ambiguous. Trimming took 5 bases from V and 5 from J, leaving 13 bases between them. Germline assignment: CDR1 PRHDT and CDR2 FYEKMQ (reference sequence). CDR3 length: 13 amino acids. The CDR3 sequence: CASSPPSSHEQYF. The CDR3 region has the DNA TGTGCCAGCAGCCCACCAAGTTCCCACGAGCAGTACTTC.

This chain joins TRBV11-2 and TRBJ2-3; D is unresolved. The CDR3 loop spans 14 amino acids. Germline CDR1 is SGHAT and CDR2 is FQNNGV. V was trimmed by 8 bases and J by 1 base, leaving 13 bases between them. In nucleotides, the CDR3 is TGTGCCAGCCATACCATTGGGGGCACAGATACGCAGTATTTT. Protein: CASHTIGGTDTQYF.

The gene calls are TRBV10-2 and TRBJ2-4; D is possibly TRBD1 (5 bases). CDR1 and CDR2 (germline): WSHSY, SAAADI. The CDR3 has 13 residues. With 6 bases removed from V and 4 bases from J, the gap between germline ends came to 10 bases. CDR3 protein: CASRDSTKNIQYF. In DNA form, the CDR3 reads TGCGCCAGCAGAGACAGCACAAAAAACATTCAGTACTTC.

The chain carries TRBV6-1 and TRBJ1-4; possibly TRBD1 for D (6 bases). Germline V gene sequence: CDR1 MNHNS, CDR2 SASEGT. This CDR3 spans 13 amino acids. Trimming removed 7 bases at V and 7 bases at J, with 13 bases between. CDR3 amino acids: CASIGTSREKLFF. CDR3 nucleotides: TGTGCCAGCATCGGGACATCTCGTGAAAAACTGTTTTTT.

This chain joins TRBV9 and TRBJ2-7, with 8 nucleotides matching TRBD2. The CDR3 length is 12 residues. Unmatched junction bases numbered 7, after V lost 7 bases and J lost 7 bases. The germline CDR1 and CDR2 sequences are SGDLS and YYNGEE. The CDR3 region has the DNA TGTGCCAGCGGTAGCGGGGCTTCTGAGCAGTACTTC. Translating gives CASGSGASEQYF.